The 20 T cell receptor beta chains in this list originate from one sample, sequenced in a study of regulatory T cells in long-lasting Graves disease. The TCR beta library used iRepertoire HTBI primers with Arm-PCR amplification of CDR3. TCRdb processed the multiplex PCR reads anew with MiXCR; each CDR3 protein has one entry. The table shows approximately 500,000 distinct CDR3 sequences, with around a fifth occurring only once. Time point: persistent/refractory GD, antithyroid drugs over 5 years with positive TRAb. Extracted RNA from PBMCs served as the source of the TCR library. The sample here was peripheral blood mononuclear cells (PBMCs), taken when the disease was refractory, from a patient treated with antithyroid drugs. The receptor source for this set is a female donor with Graves disease.

A single count supports this clonotype. This sequence may be a read error, since a much larger clone differs from it by one base. The V and J genes are TRBV28 and TRBJ2-7; perhaps TRBD2 as D (5 bases). The V end lost 5 bases, the J end lost 3 bases, and 20 bases lay between the germline ends. Germline CDR1 reads MDHEN; CDR2 reads SYDVKM. The length of the CDR3 is 16 residues. The DNA of the CDR3 is TGTGCCAGCAGTAGATCGGGCCGGGGTGCAGTCTACGAGCAGTACTTC. This encodes CASSRSGRGAVYEQYF.

This clonotype was recorded many times. V usage is TRBV10-3 and J usage is TRBJ2-7, with a tentative D call TRBD1 (5 bases). Trimming cost V 4 bases and J 4 bases, with 11 bases left between them. The germline gives CDR1 ENHRY, CDR2 SYGVKD. The CDR3 has 13 residues. Here the CDR3 reads CAISAGQTYEQYF. In DNA, the CDR3 is TGTGCCATCAGTGCAGGGCAGACGTACGAGCAGTACTTC.

The gene calls are TRBV4-1 and TRBJ2-5, with 11 bases identical to TRBD2. V dropped 5 bases and J dropped 5; count of bases not matched to a gene: 13. This CDR3 is 17 amino acids long. The V gene's germline CDR1 is MGHRA and CDR2 YSYEKL. The CDR3 here is CASSDNPPLAGGETQYF. CDR3 DNA: TGCGCCAGCAGCGACAACCCTCCCCTAGCGGGAGGTGAGACCCAGTACTTC.

This clonotype was observed a handful of times. The V call is TRBV6-1, the J call TRBJ1-3; D unclear. The CDR3 has 17 amino acids. CDR1 and CDR2 (germline): MNHNS, SASEGT. Trimming left V 4 bases short and J 1 base short, with 17 bases between. Here the CDR3 reads CASSALRQSLSGNTIYF. The CDR3 coding sequence is TGTGCCAGCAGTGCCCTGAGGCAGTCCTTATCTGGAAACACCATATATTTT.

This clonotype was counted ten times or more. The rearrangement links TRBV30 to TRBJ1-2; possibly TRBD1 for D (6 bases). The CDR3 contains 13 residues. Between the trimmed V and J ends, which lost 1 base and 1 base, there was a span of 7 bases. Germline CDR1 reads GTSNPN; CDR2 reads SVGIG (reference sequence). CDR3 coding DNA: TGTGCCTGGAGTGGACAGGTTAACTATGGCTACACCTTC. Translated, it gives CAWSGQVNYGYTF.

The chain carries TRBV27 and TRBJ2-5; D unclear. The germline V gene has CDR1 MNHEY and CDR2 SMNVEV (reference sequence). The length of the CDR3 is 15 residues. Trimming took off 5 bases at V and 5 bases at J, with 18 bases between the two ends. The CDR3 nucleotides are TGTGCCAGCAGTGCCACCCCGGAGTCGAGGGAGACCCAGTACTTC. Amino acids: CASSATPESRETQYF.

Concerning this clonotype: One base away lies a much larger clone, so this may be a sequencing read error. The rearrangement links TRBV12-3 or TRBV12-4 to TRBJ2-7; D remains ambiguous. CDR3 length: 13 amino acids. The CDR3 sequence: CASSLRISYEQNF. Written as DNA, the CDR3 is TGTGCCAGCAGTCTTCGGATCTCCTACGAGCAGAACTTC.

V is TRBV6-5 and J is TRBJ2-3, with 7 positions matching TRBD2. The germline CDR1 and CDR2 sequences are MNHEY and SVGAGI. V trimming: 4 bases; J trimming: 3 bases; junction bases outside the gene matches: 4. The CDR3 runs to 14 residues. The CDR3 region is CASSWRETTDTQYF. DNA for the CDR3: TGTGCCAGCAGTTGGCGGGAGACGACAGATACGCAGTATTTT.

This clonotype showed up many times. The chain carries TRBV12-3 or TRBV12-4 and TRBJ2-5; D may be TRBD2 (6 bases). The V end lost 4 bases, the J end lost 9 bases, and 12 bases lay between the germline ends. CDR3 length: 12 residues. The CDR3 nucleotides read TGTGCCAGCAGTTGGGGTGGGGAGGCCCAGTACTTC. Translated: CASSWGGEAQYF.

This clonotype was seen repeatedly, ten times or more. The J gene is TRBJ2-7, the V gene TRBV7-9, with TRBD1 matching 7 bases. Per the germline V gene, CDR1 is SEHNR and CDR2 is FQNEAQ (reference sequence). V was pared by 0 bases and J by 0 bases, with 8 bases of the junction left unmatched. This CDR3 contains 17 residues. The CDR3 spells CASSLALEGATSYEQYF. Written as DNA, the CDR3 is TGTGCCAGCAGCTTAGCGCTTGAGGGGGCGACCTCCTACGAGCAGTACTTC. Full variable domain (outside the CDR3, taken from reference TRBV7-9 and TRBJ2-7): DTGVSQNPRHKITKRGQNVTFRCDPISEHNRLYWYRQTLGQGPEFLTYFQNEAQLEKSRLLSDRFSAERPKGSFSTLEIQRTEQGDSAMYLCASSLALEGATSYEQYFGPGTRLTVT.

Concerning this clonotype: The DNA is left out, because the CDR3 cannot be placed on it with certainty; the CDR3 is given as TCRdb lists it. This rearrangement joins TRBV3-1 to TRBJ1-2; TRBD1 is the table's D call and was not checked against the DNA. Per germline, CDR1 LGHDT and CDR2 YNNKEL (reference sequence). 14 amino acids form the CDR3, both terminal residues included. The CDR3 sequence: CASSQVGTGIASTF.

Only a few counts were recorded for this clonotype. V and J are TRBV24-1 and TRBJ1-4; 7 positions agree with TRBD1. CDR3 length: 15 amino acids. The junction had 4 bases not matched to a gene; V was cut back by 4 bases and J by 3 bases. Germline V gene sequence: CDR1 KGHDR, CDR2 SFDVKD. This chain's CDR3 is CATSDPGQSNEKLFF. The CDR3 DNA reads TGTGCCACCAGTGACCCGGGACAGTCTAATGAAAAACTGTTTTTT.

CDR3 bases: TGCAGTGCAATAGGGGTAAACTCCTACGAGCAGTACTTC. This translates into CSAIGVNSYEQYF. The genes are TRBV20-1 and TRBJ2-7; maybe TRBD1 (5 bases). This CDR3 is 13 amino acids long. In germline, CDR1 is DFQATT, CDR2 SNEGSKA (reference sequence). Between the trimmed V and J ends, which lost 6 bases and 0 bases, there was a span of 12 bases.

This clonotype was seen many times. This chain joins TRBV24-1 and TRBJ2-5, with D perhaps TRBD1 or TRBD2 (5 bases each). CDR1 and CDR2 from the germline V gene are KGHDR and SFDVKD. Trimming pared 3 bases from V and 5 bases from J, leaving 15 bases between. This CDR3 comprises 15 residues. CDR3 residues: CATSDAGGWEETQYF. CDR3 DNA sequence: TGTGCCACCAGTGATGCTGGGGGATGGGAGGAGACCCAGTACTTC.

The chain recombines TRBV27 with TRBJ1-6; D remains ambiguous. Trimming took off 2 bases at V and 14 bases at J, with 13 bases between the two ends. The CDR3 consists of 13 residues. The germline gives CDR1 MNHEY, CDR2 SMNVEV (reference sequence). The CDR3 spells CASSLSTGGTLHF. The DNA for the CDR3 is TGTGCCAGCAGTTTAAGTACTGGCGGCACCCTCCACTTT.

This clonotype came up many times. The CDR3 protein is CASSLTEEQSSYEQYF. The CDR3 DNA sequence: TGTGCCAGCAGCTTAACCGAGGAACAGAGCTCCTACGAGCAGTACTTC. This chain uses TRBV11-2 with TRBJ2-7; no reliable D call. The V gene lost 2 bases and the J gene lost 0 bases, with 14 bases spanning the gap. This CDR3 is built from 16 residues. Germline CDR1 SGHAT, CDR2 FQNNGV.

Ten or more counts support this clonotype. The chain employs TRBV28 and TRBJ2-7; 8 bases align to TRBD2. This CDR3 has 14 amino acids. The trim removed 7 bases at V and 0 bases at J, leaving 5 bases unmatched. Per germline, CDR1 MDHEN and CDR2 SYDVKM. The CDR3 sequence: CASISGELSYEQYF. The CDR3 bases are TGTGCCAGCATTAGCGGGGAACTCTCCTACGAGCAGTACTTC. Using reference TRBV28 and TRBJ2-7 for the parts outside the CDR3, the full variable domain is DVKVTQSSRYLVKRTGEKVFLECVQDMDHENMFWYRQDPGLGLRLIYFSYDVKMKEKGDIPEGYSVSREKKERFSLILESASTNQTSMYLCASISGELSYEQYFGPGTRLTVT.

Regarding this clonotype: The germline gene is not matched at one end of the junction; a read error may be the cause. This sequence joins TRBV7-2 and TRBJ1-5; no reliable D call. Germline values: CDR1 SGHTA, CDR2 FQGNSA. CDR3 size: 13 residues. CDR3 sequence: CASSLVGNQPQRF. The CDR3 DNA is TGTGCCAGCAGCTTAGTAGGGAATCAGCCCCAGCGTTTT.

The rearrangement links TRBV4-3 to TRBJ1-4; maybe TRBD1 (5 bases). Per germline, CDR1 LGHNA and CDR2 YSLEER. The V and J ends lost 0 bases and 4 bases respectively, with 12 bases between them. This CDR3 has 16 residues. DNA for the CDR3: TGCGCCAGCAGCCAAGATCTAGGACAAGATAATGAAAAACTGTTTTTT. Translating gives CASSQDLGQDNEKLFF.

This clonotype has a handful of counts. The rearrangement links TRBV6-9 to TRBJ2-7; 7 positions agree with TRBD1. The CDR3 length is 15 residues. V shed 3 bases, J shed 3 bases, and the junction held 8 bases outside the gene matches. Germline CDR1 MNHGY, CDR2 SVAAGI. The CDR3 sequence: CASSYSYGDSYEQYF. The CDR3 DNA is TGTGCCAGCAGTTACTCCTACGGGGACAGCTACGAGCAGTACTTC.